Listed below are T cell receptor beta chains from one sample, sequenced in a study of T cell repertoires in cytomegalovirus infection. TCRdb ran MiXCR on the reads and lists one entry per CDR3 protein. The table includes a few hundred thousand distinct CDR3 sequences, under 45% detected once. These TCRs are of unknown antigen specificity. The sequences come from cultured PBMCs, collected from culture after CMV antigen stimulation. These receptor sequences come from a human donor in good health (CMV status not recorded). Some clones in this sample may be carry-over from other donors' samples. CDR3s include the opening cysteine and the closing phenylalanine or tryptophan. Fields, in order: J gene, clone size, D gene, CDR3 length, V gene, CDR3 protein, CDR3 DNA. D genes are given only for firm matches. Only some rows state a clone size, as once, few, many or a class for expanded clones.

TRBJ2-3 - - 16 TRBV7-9 CASSPRVGESTDTQYF TGTGCCAGCAGCCCCCGTGTCGGCGAGAGCACAGATACGCAGTATTTT
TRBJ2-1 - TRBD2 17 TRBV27 CASSLSRAPREGNEQFF TGTGCCAGCAGTTTATCGAGGGCCCCAAGGGAGGGGAATGAGCAGTTCTTC
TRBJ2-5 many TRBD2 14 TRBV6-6 CASRAGGNQETQYF TGTGCCAGCAGAGCGGGAGGGAATCAAGAGACCCAGTACTTC
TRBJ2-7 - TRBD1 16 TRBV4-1 CASSRESGTGLGEQYF TGCGCCAGCAGCCGGGAATCCGGGACAGGGCTGGGCGAGCAGTACTTC
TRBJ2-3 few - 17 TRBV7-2 CASSFLSGEIRTDTQYF TGTGCCAGCAGCTTTCTGTCCGGAGAAATTCGCACAGATACGCAGTATTTT
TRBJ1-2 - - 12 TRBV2 CASRTDGYGYTF TGTGCCAGCAGAACAGATGGCTATGGCTACACCTTC
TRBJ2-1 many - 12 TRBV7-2 CASSPLYNEQFF TGTGCCAGCAGCCCCCTCTACAATGAGCAGTTCTTC
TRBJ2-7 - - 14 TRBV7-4 CASSLMGGHYEQYF TGTGCCAGCAGCTTAATGGGCGGACACTACGAGCAGTACTTC
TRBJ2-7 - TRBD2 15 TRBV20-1 CSAPSSGGPSWEQYF TGCAGTGCTCCCTCTAGCGGGGGGCCCTCCTGGGAGCAGTACTTC
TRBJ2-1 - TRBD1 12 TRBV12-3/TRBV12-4 CASSDREGEQFF TGTGCCAGCAGCGACAGGGAAGGTGAGCAGTTCTTC
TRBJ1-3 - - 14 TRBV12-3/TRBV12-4 CASSFQGPKNTIYF TGTGCCAGCAGTTTCCAGGGGCCGAAAAACACCATATATTTT
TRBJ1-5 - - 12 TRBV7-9 CASSRGRQPQHF TGTGCCAGCAGTCGGGGGAGGCAGCCCCAGCATTTT
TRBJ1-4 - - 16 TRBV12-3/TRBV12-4 CASSLGFREWGEKLFF TGTGCCAGCAGTTTGGGGTTCCGAGAGTGGGGCGAAAAACTGTTTTTT
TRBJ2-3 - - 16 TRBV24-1 CATSDWASTSTDTQYF TGTGCCACCAGTGATTGGGCCAGCACTAGCACAGATACGCAGTATTTT
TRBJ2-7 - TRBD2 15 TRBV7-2 CASSASSGGTYEQYF TGTGCCAGCAGCGCCTCTAGCGGGGGTACCTACGAGCAGTACTTC
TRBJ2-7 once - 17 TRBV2 CASSDPGVRDGTYEQYF TGTGCCAGCAGTGACCCCGGGGTCCGGGACGGGACCTACGAGCAGTACTTC
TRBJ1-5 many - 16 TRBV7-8 CASSPSARGGNQPQHF TGTGCCAGCAGCCCTAGTGCTAGGGGTGGCAATCAGCCCCAGCATTTT
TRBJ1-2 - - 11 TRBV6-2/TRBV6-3 CASSGDYGYTF TGTGCCAGCAGTGGGGACTATGGCTACACCTTC
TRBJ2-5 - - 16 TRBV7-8 CASSLRGSGAGETQYF TGTGCCAGCAGCTTAAGGGGGTCGGGGGCCGGAGAGACCCAGTACTTC
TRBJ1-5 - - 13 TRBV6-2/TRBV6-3 CASGGHLDQPQHF TGTGCCAGCGGTGGACACCTCGATCAGCCCCAGCATTTT
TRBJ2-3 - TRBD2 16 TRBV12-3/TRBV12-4 CASRPTSGGAADTQYF TGTGCCAGCAGACCTACTAGCGGGGGGGCTGCAGATACGCAGTATTTT
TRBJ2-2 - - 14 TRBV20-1 CSASGPKWTGELFF TGCAGTGCTTCCGGGCCCAAATGGACCGGGGAGCTGTTTTTT
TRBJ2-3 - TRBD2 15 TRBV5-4 CASRLLGGGAYTQYF TGTGCCAGCAGACTCCTGGGCGGGGGGGCATATACGCAGTATTTT
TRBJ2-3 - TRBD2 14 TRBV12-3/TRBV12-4 CATRSGDSTDTQYF TGTGCCACACGAAGCGGGGATAGCACAGATACGCAGTATTTT
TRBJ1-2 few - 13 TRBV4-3 CASSQGENYGYTF TGCGCCAGCAGCCAAGGGGAAAACTATGGCTACACCTTC
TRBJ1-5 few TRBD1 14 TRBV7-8 CASSPGQEDQPQHF TGTGCCAGCAGCCCGGGACAGGAAGATCAGCCCCAGCATTTT
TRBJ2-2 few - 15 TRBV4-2 CASSQDVGNTGELFF TGTGCCAGCAGCCAAGATGTCGGGAACACCGGGGAGCTGTTTTTT
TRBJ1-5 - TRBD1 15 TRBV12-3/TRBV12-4 CASSRGQGQNQPQHF TGTGCCAGCAGTCGCGGACAGGGCCAAAATCAGCCCCAGCATTTT
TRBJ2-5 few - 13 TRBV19 CASSIDRQETQYF TGTGCCAGTAGTATAGACCGCCAAGAGACCCAGTACTTC
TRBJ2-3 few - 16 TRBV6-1 CASSESPLGSTDTQYF TGTGCCAGCAGTGAATCCCCCTTAGGTTCCACAGATACGCAGTATTTT
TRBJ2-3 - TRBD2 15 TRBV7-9 CASSLGTSQTDTQYF TGTGCCAGCAGCTTAGGGACTAGCCAAACAGATACGCAGTATTTT
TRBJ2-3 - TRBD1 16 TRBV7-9 CASSSLGTDNTDTQYF TGTGCCAGCAGCTCCCTTGGGACAGATAACACAGATACGCAGTATTTT
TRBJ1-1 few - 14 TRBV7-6 CASSLVGQRTEAFF TGTGCCAGCAGCTTAGTGGGACAACGAACTGAAGCTTTCTTT
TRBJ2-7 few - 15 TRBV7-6 CASSLGGTKEYEQYF TGTGCCAGCAGCTTGGGGGGGACAAAAGAGTACGAGCAGTACTTC
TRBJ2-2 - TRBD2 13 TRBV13 CASRASGSWELFF TGTGCCAGCAGGGCTAGCGGGAGTTGGGAGCTGTTTTTT
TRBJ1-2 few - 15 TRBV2 CASRKNSATNYGYTF TGTGCCAGCAGAAAAAACAGCGCGACTAACTATGGCTACACCTTC
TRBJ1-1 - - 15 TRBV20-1 CSAAQGLISVTEAFF TGCAGCGCCGCGCAGGGGTTAATTTCAGTCACTGAAGCTTTCTTT
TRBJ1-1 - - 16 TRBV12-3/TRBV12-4 CASSLGQGQKDTEAFF TGTGCCAGCAGTTTAGGACAAGGACAGAAGGACACTGAAGCTTTCTTT
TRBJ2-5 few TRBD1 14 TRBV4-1 CASSQVDREETQYF TGTGCCAGCAGCCAGGTCGACAGGGAGGAGACCCAGTACTTC
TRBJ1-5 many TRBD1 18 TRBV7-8 CASSLLYGTGASNQPQHF TGTGCCAGCAGCTTGCTATACGGGACAGGGGCTTCGAATCAGCCCCAGCATTTT
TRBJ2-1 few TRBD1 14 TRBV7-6 CASSHGQGASEQFF TGTGCCAGCAGCCACGGACAGGGGGCATCTGAGCAGTTCTTC
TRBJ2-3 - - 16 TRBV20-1 CSAPNESYITTDTQYF TGCAGTGCTCCCAATGAATCCTACATAACCACAGATACGCAGTATTTT
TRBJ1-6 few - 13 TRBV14 CASSQVGVSPLHF TGTGCCAGCAGCCAAGTTGGGGTTTCACCCCTCCACTTT
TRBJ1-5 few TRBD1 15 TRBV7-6 CASSEGGRGNQPQHF TGTGCCAGCAGCGAAGGGGGCCGGGGCAATCAGCCCCAGCATTTT
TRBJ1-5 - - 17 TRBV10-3 CAISASLEGNSNQPQHF TGTGCCATCAGTGCCTCGCTGGAGGGTAATAGCAATCAGCCCCAGCATTTT
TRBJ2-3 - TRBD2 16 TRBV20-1 CSAKRPSGTRTDTQYF TGCAGTGCTAAGAGGCCCAGCGGGACCCGCACAGATACGCAGTATTTT
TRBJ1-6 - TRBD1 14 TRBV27 CASSSGQANSPLHF TGTGCCAGCAGTTCGGGACAGGCGAATTCACCCCTCCACTTT
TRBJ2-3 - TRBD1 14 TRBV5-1 CASSAGQGGDTQYF TGCGCCAGCAGCGCGGGACAGGGAGGAGATACGCAGTATTTT
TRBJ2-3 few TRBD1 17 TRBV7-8 CASSLVVGQPSTDTQYF TGTGCCAGCAGCTTGGTTGTGGGACAGCCAAGCACAGATACGCAGTATTTT
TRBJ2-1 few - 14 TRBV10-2 CASSDTTAYNEQFF TGCGCCAGCAGTGACACTACCGCCTACAATGAGCAGTTCTTC
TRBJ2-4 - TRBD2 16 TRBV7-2 CASSLGTSGRGYIQYF TGTGCCAGCAGCCTAGGGACTAGCGGTCGGGGTTACATTCAGTACTTC
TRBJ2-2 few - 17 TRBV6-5 CASSYSLGARDGGELFF TGTGCCAGCAGTTACTCCTTGGGAGCGAGGGACGGCGGGGAGCTGTTTTTT
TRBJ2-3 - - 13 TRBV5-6 CASTDDSWDTQYF TGTGCCAGCACAGACGATTCCTGGGATACGCAGTATTTT
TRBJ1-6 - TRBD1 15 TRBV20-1 CSAKQGALYNSPLHF TGCAGTGCTAAACAGGGGGCCTTATATAATTCACCCCTCCACTTT
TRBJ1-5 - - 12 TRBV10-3 CAISDYNQPQHF TGTGCCATCAGTGACTACAATCAGCCCCAGCATTTT